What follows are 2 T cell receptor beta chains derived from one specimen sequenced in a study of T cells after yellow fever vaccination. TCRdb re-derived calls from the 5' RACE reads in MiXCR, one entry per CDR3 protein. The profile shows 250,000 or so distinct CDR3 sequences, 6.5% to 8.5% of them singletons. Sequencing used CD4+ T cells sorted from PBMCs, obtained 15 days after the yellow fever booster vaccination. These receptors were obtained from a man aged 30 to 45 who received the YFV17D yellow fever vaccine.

The DNA of the CDR3 is TGCTGTGTTCGTCCGGGACAGGGAGTTTCAGCTAATGAAAAACTGTTTTTT. It codes for CCVRPGQGVSANEKLFF. The chain employs TRBV20-1 and TRBJ1-4, with 9 bases matching TRBD1. The CDR3 length is 17 residues. Germline V gives CDR1 DFQATT, CDR2 SNEGSKA (reference sequence).

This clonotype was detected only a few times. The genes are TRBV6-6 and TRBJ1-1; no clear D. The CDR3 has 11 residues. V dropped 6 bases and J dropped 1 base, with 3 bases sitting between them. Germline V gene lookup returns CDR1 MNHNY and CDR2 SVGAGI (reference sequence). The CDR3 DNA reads TGTGCCAGCAGAGCGAACACTGAAGCTTTCTTT. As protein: CASRANTEAFF.